This entry lists 9 T cell receptor beta chains sequenced from one sample in a study of CD8 T cells in Susac syndrome. RNA was extracted with the RNeasy kit, and a quantity of about 0.45 to 1 ug was reverse transcribed using random hexamers. Each CDR3 protein is one row after TCRdb ran MiXCR on the immunoSEQ multiplex PCR reads. The repertoire includes roughly 200,000 distinct CDR3 sequences, 95% of them detected once, and roughly 0.1% sits in the top ten. Sequencing input: CD4+ T cells from PBMCs. These receptors were obtained from a human donor in good health.

This chain joins TRBV20-1 and TRBJ2-7, with 9 bases fitting TRBD2. V dropped 0 bases and J dropped 7; count of bases not matched to a gene: 7. The CDR3 runs 14 residues. Germline V gene sequence: CDR1 DFQATT, CDR2 SNEGSKA (reference sequence). CDR3 nucleotide sequence: TGCAGTGCTAGAGAGGGACTAGCATCTCGGGAGCAGTACTTC. It specifies CSAREGLASREQYF.

The V gene is TRBV5-1, the J gene TRBJ1-5; D might be TRBD1 (6 bases). This CDR3 has 14 residues. V was cut by 4 bases and J by 2 bases, with 10 bases left in between. Germline V gene lookup returns CDR1 SGHRS and CDR2 YFSETQ. In DNA form, the CDR3 reads TGCGCCAGCAGCCCGGGGGCGGGCAATCAGCCCCAGCATTTT. It encodes CASSPGAGNQPQHF.

The chain links TRBV6-1 to TRBJ1-6, with 8 positions matching TRBD1. Germline trimming cut 8 bases from V and 3 bases from J; bases unmatched to any gene: 12. Germline assignment: CDR1 MNHNS and CDR2 SASEGT. CDR3 length: 17 residues. The CDR3 nucleotides read TGTGCCAGCGCCGGGACAGGCTCTCTACACTATAATTCACCCCTCCACTTT. It is translated as CASAGTGSLHYNSPLHF.

This rearrangement joins TRBV29-1 to TRBJ2-1; D gene ambiguous. V was shortened by 0 bases and J by 5 bases, with 2 bases between the two germline ends. The CDR3 length is 11 residues. The germline V gene has CDR1 SQVTM and CDR2 ANQGSEA. CDR3 sequence: CSVEDHNEQFF. For the CDR3, the DNA is TGCAGCGTTGAAGATCACAATGAGCAGTTCTTC.

This chain links TRBV29-1 with TRBJ2-2; D uncertain. This CDR3 has 14 amino acids. Germline V gene lookup returns CDR1 SQVTM and CDR2 ANQGSEA. V was shortened by 4 bases and J by 0 bases, with 9 bases between the two germline ends. The DNA of the CDR3 is TGCAGCGTTGGGGCTCGCCCGAACACCGGGGAGCTGTTTTTT. This gives the protein CSVGARPNTGELFF.

The rearrangement joins TRBV3-1 to TRBJ2-5; a possible D gene is TRBD2 (6 bases). Between the trimmed V and J ends, which lost 1 base and 5 bases, there was a span of 14 bases. Per germline, CDR1 LGHDT and CDR2 YNNKEL (reference sequence). This CDR3 region has 15 residues. CDR3 nucleotides: TGTGCCAGCAGCCAAGCACGGAGGGAGAAGGAGACCCAGTACTTC. It codes for CASSQARREKETQYF.

The chain employs TRBV24-1 and TRBJ1-1; 8 bases align to TRBD1. Germline V gene sequence: CDR1 KGHDR, CDR2 SFDVKD. CDR3 length: 15 amino acids. Trimming took 5 bases from V and 2 from J; bases not matched to a gene: 6. DNA of the CDR3: TGTGCCACCAGTGCAACGACAGGGGACAACACTGAAGCTTTCTTT. This sequence encodes CATSATTGDNTEAFF.

In DNA, the CDR3 is TGTGCCATCGGCGGAGCTGGGGCCAACGTCCTGACTTTC. It encodes CAIGGAGANVLTF. The chain couples TRBV10-3 to TRBJ2-6; no reliable D call. V lost 8 bases, J lost 2 bases, and 7 bases lay in between. CDR3 size: 13 residues. Germline-derived CDR1 and CDR2 are ENHRY and SYGVKD.

J is TRBJ1-5 and V is TRBV20-1, with a tentative D call TRBD1 (5 bases). V lost 5 bases to trimming and J lost 9 bases, with 14 bases between them. The V gene's germline CDR1 is DFQATT and CDR2 SNEGSKA (reference sequence). The CDR3 consists of 12 residues. Here the CDR3 DNA reads TGCAGTGCTCTCGACATTGGGGCGCCCCAGCATTTT. This sequence encodes CSALDIGAPQHF.